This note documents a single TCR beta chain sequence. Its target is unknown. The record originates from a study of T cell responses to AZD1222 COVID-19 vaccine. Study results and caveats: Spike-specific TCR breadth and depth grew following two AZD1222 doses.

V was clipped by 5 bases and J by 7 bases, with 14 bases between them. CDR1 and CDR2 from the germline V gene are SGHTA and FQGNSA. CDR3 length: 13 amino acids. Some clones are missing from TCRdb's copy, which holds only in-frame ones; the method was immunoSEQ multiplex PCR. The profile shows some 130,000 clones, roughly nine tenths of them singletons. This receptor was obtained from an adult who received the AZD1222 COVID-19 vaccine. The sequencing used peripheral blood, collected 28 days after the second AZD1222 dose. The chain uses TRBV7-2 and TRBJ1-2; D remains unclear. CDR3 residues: CASSAKTVSGYTF. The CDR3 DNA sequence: TGTGCCAGCAGCGCAAAGACTGTTTCTGGCTACACCTTC. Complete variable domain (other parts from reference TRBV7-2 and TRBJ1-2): GAGVSQSPSNKVTEKGKDVELRCDPISGHTALYWYRQSLGQGLEFLIYFQGNSAPDKSGLPSDRFSAERTGGSVSTLTIQRTQQEDSAVYLCASSAKTVSGYTFGSGTRLTVV.